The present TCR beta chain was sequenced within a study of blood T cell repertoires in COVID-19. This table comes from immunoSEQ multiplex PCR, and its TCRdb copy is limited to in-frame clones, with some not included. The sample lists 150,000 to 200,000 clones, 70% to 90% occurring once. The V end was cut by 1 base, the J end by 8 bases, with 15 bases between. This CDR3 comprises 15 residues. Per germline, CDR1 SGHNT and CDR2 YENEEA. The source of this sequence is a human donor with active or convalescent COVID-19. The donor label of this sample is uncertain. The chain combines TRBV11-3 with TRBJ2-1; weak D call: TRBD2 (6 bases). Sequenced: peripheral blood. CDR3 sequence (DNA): TGTGCCAGCAGCTTAGGTTTGGGAGGAGTCGATGAGCAGTTCTTC. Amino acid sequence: CASSLGLGGVDEQFF.